The 32 T cell receptor beta chains reported below all come from one sample, sequenced in a study of blood T cell repertoires in COVID-19. TCRdb's copy holds only in-frame clones and misses some; the assay was immunoSEQ multiplex PCR. The sample holds roughly 170,000 clones, less than 85% seen once. The source material was peripheral blood. These receptors were taken from a woman aged 55-70 years with COVID-19, enrolled during active disease.

The chain uses TRBV30 and TRBJ1-2; D gene uncertain. V was clipped by 6 bases and J by 5 bases, with 7 bases between them. This CDR3 comprises 10 residues. Germline loops: CDR1 GTSNPN, CDR2 SVGIG (reference sequence). CDR3 in amino acids: CACIRYGYTF. The CDR3, as DNA: TGTGCCTGTATCAGATATGGCTACACCTTC.

The chain links TRBV12-3 or TRBV12-4 to TRBJ2-7, with 8 bases matching TRBD1. The CDR3 length is 13 residues. Trimming removed 1 base from V and 7 bases from J; junction bases left unmatched: 3. The CDR3 region is CASSLGTGREQYF. The CDR3 bases are TGTGCCAGCAGTTTAGGGACAGGGCGTGAGCAGTACTTC.

The table lists this clone with a few counts. The V call is TRBV6-5, the J call TRBJ1-3; D remains ambiguous. V was pared by 8 bases and J by 0 bases, with 11 bases between. The CDR3 is 14 amino acids. CDR1 and CDR2 (germline): MNHEY, SVGAGI. DNA for the CDR3: TGTGCCAGCGCCGGTGTTATCTCTGGAAACACCATATATTTT. As protein: CASAGVISGNTIYF.

This clone has more than one count but fewer than ten. V is TRBV6-5 and J is TRBJ1-6, with a possible D match to TRBD1 (6 bases). V lost 6 bases and J lost 6, with 12 bases in between. Germline-derived CDR1 and CDR2 are MNHEY and SVGAGI. The CDR3 is 14 residues long. The CDR3 spells CASSVGQPNSPLHF. In nucleotides, the CDR3 is TGTGCCAGCAGCGTTGGACAGCCTAATTCACCCCTCCACTTT.

The chain is built from TRBV30 and TRBJ2-1; D might be TRBD1 (6 bases). Germline loops: CDR1 GTSNPN, CDR2 SVGIG (reference sequence). The CDR3 extends over 15 amino acids. The V and J ends lost 5 bases and 3 bases respectively, with 17 bases between them. CDR3 nucleotides: TGTGCCTGGGGGGTGGGGGCAGGGCTCTACAATGAGCAGTTCTTC. Encoded protein: CAWGVGAGLYNEQFF. Filled out from reference TRBV30 and TRBJ2-1, the complete variable domain reads SQTIHQWPATLVQPVGSPLSLECTVEGTSNPNLYWYRQAAGRGLQLLFYSVGIGQISSEVPQNLSASRPQDRQFILSSKKLLLSDSGFYLCAWGVGAGLYNEQFFGPGTRLTVL.

V and J are TRBV9 and TRBJ2-2; 7 positions match TRBD1. V gave up 0 bases and J gave up 5 bases; unmatched junction bases: 4. The CDR3 loop spans 15 amino acids. Germline V CDR1 and CDR2: SGDLS, YYNGEE. CDR3 nucleotides: TGTGCCAGCAGCGTAGAGGGGGCGCAAACCGGGGAGCTGTTTTTT. It yields the protein CASSVEGAQTGELFF.

This clone came up a few times. The gene calls are TRBV10-3 and TRBJ1-2, with D perhaps matching TRBD1 (6 bases). Trimming left V 7 bases short and J 7 bases short, with 19 bases between. CDR1 is ENHRY, CDR2 SYGVKD, per germline. The CDR3 has 14 residues. The DNA of the CDR3 is TGTGCCATCACCTTCGATCAGCGCAGGGGTGGCTACACCTTC. Translated, it gives CAITFDQRRGGYTF.

In regard to this clone: Within the sample, other DNA sequences also encode this same CDR3. The rearrangement links TRBV7-2 to TRBJ2-1, with 8 positions matching TRBD2. Trimming cost V 1 base and J 1 base; bases outside gene matches: 3. Germline V gene data show CDR1 as SGHTA and CDR2 as FQGNSA. The CDR3 sequence is 16 residues long. The CDR3: CASSLEVAGSYNEQFF. The CDR3 DNA reads TGTGCCAGCAGCTTAGAAGTAGCGGGGTCCTACAATGAGCAGTTCTTC.

The chain uses TRBV15 and TRBJ2-7, with D perhaps matching TRBD1 (6 bases). The germline V and J ends were trimmed by 0 bases and 4 bases, with 13 bases remaining between them. The CDR3 contains 15 residues. The V gene's germline CDR1 is LNHNV and CDR2 YYDKDF (reference sequence). CDR3 sequence (DNA): TGTGCCACCAGCAGAGATGAGGGGGTTGAATACGAGCAGTACTTC. Translating it yields CATSRDEGVEYEQYF.

The V and J genes are TRBV7-2 and TRBJ2-3; a possible D gene is TRBD2 (5 bases). The V end was cut by 5 bases, the J end by 4 bases, with 16 bases between. The CDR3 sequence is 15 residues long. The germline V gene has CDR1 SGHTA and CDR2 FQGNSA. The CDR3 region is CASSPTSRVADTQYF. CDR3 DNA sequence: TGTGCCAGCAGCCCTACTAGTAGGGTCGCAGATACGCAGTATTTT.

The gene calls are TRBV5-4 and TRBJ2-7, with D possibly matching TRBD2 (6 bases). Trimming left V 2 bases short and J 6 bases short, with 12 bases between. Germline loops: CDR1 SGHNT, CDR2 YYREEE (reference sequence). The CDR3 is 13 residues long. CDR3 sequence (DNA): TGTGCCAGCAGCTTAACGGGAGTGGGCGAGCAGTACTTC. This codes for CASSLTGVGEQYF.

The rearrangement uses TRBV5-4 and TRBJ2-2; D gene uncertain. This CDR3 comprises 15 residues. Germline-derived CDR1 and CDR2 are SGHNT and YYREEE (reference sequence). Trimming removed 0 bases from V and 1 base from J, with 7 bases in between. CDR3 DNA: TGTGCCAGCAGCTTGGGGGCCTTGAACACCGGGGAGCTGTTTTTT. It is translated as CASSLGALNTGELFF.

The chain combines TRBV29-1 with TRBJ2-1; D is possibly TRBD1 (6 bases). V was pared by 2 bases and J by 5 bases, with 22 bases between. CDR3 size: 17 residues. Germline V gene data show CDR1 as SQVTM and CDR2 as ANQGSEA. Written as DNA, the CDR3 is TGCAGCGTTGAAAGTCTTTATGGGCAGGGGACCAACAATGAGCAGTTCTTC. This codes for CSVESLYGQGTNNEQFF.

V gene TRBV19 combines with J gene TRBJ2-2; a weak D match, TRBD2 (6 bases). Trimming took 5 bases from V and 6 from J, leaving 13 bases between them. Per the germline V gene, CDR1 is LNHDA and CDR2 is SQIVND (reference sequence). The CDR3 has 14 residues. The CDR3 sequence is CASSPASVAGELFF. In nucleotides, the CDR3 is TGTGCCAGTAGTCCCGCTAGCGTGGCCGGGGAGCTGTTTTTT.

The genes are TRBV19 and TRBJ2-7, with 7 bases identical to TRBD1. CDR1 is LNHDA and CDR2 is SQIVND in the germline V gene (reference sequence). Trimming at V came to 5 bases and at J to 0 bases, leaving 7 bases not matched to a gene. This CDR3 contains 15 residues. The chain's CDR3 is CASSSQGPLSYEQYF. DNA for the CDR3: TGTGCCAGTAGTTCACAGGGGCCTCTCTCCTACGAGCAGTACTTC.

This clone came up a few times. This chain joins TRBV6-2 or TRBV6-3 and TRBJ1-2; D ambiguous. The CDR3 is made up of 14 amino acids. The germline CDR1 and CDR2 sequences are MNHEY and SVGEGT. With 6 bases removed from V and 5 bases from J, the gap between germline ends came to 16 bases. The CDR3 DNA follows: TGTGCCAGCAGCCAACCCCGCACAGCATATGGCTACACCTTC. Its protein is CASSQPRTAYGYTF.

The gene calls are TRBV9 and TRBJ1-4; maybe TRBD1 (6 bases). The CDR3 runs to 15 residues. The germline gives CDR1 SGDLS, CDR2 YYNGEE. Trimming removed 3 bases at V and 3 bases at J, with 12 bases between. CDR3 amino acids: CASSGTAVPNEKLFF. The CDR3 DNA sequence: TGTGCCAGCAGCGGGACAGCGGTACCTAATGAAAAACTGTTTTTT. Supplemented by reference TRBV9 and TRBJ1-4, the full variable domain reads DSGVTQTPKHLITATGQRVTLRCSPRSGDLSVYWYQQSLDQGLQFLIQYYNGEERAKGNILERFSAQQFPDLHSELNLSSLELGDSALYFCASSGTAVPNEKLFFGSGTQLSVL.

The chain uses TRBV4-2 and TRBJ1-3; perhaps TRBD1 as D (6 bases). The germline gives CDR1 LGHNA, CDR2 YNFKEQ. CDR3 size: 16 residues. The V end lost 0 bases, the J end lost 7 bases, and 16 bases lay between the germline ends. DNA for the CDR3: TGTGCCAGCAGCCAAGAAACAGGGCTGTTTGGGAACACCATATATTTT. This gives the protein CASSQETGLFGNTIYF.

The sample holds a few counts of this clone. The chain recombines TRBV7-2 with TRBJ1-2; D might be TRBD1 (5 bases). The CDR3 length is 14 residues. V dropped 0 bases and J dropped 2 bases, with 7 bases sitting between them. From germline, CDR1 is SGHTA and CDR2 FQGNSA. The CDR3 is CASSLAPGNYGYTF. CDR3 DNA: TGTGCCAGCAGCTTAGCCCCAGGGAACTATGGCTACACCTTC.

The V call is TRBV13, the J call TRBJ2-5; tentative D call: TRBD2 (6 bases). The germline V gene has CDR1 PRHDT and CDR2 FYEKMQ (reference sequence). The V and J ends lost 3 bases and 2 bases respectively, with 13 bases between them. The CDR3 covers 15 residues. The chain's CDR3 is CASSFSGSKQETQYF. The CDR3 nucleotides are TGTGCCAGCAGCTTCTCCGGGAGTAAGCAAGAGACCCAGTACTTC.

This clone has more than one count but fewer than ten. In nucleotides, the CDR3 is TGTGCCAGCAGCCACCGGGGATACAATGAGCAGTTCTTC. It translates to CASSHRGYNEQFF. This chain joins TRBV3-1 (or the pseudogene TRBV3-2) and TRBJ2-1; TRBD2 is a possible D gene (5 bases). Germline V CDR1 and CDR2: LGHDT, YNNKEL (reference sequence). Trimming left V 3 bases short and J 4 bases short, with 7 bases between. The CDR3 contains 13 residues.

Here the CDR3 DNA reads TGTGCCAGCAGCTTATACCGGAGCTTTTCCTCCTACGAGCAGTACTTC. The encoded protein is CASSLYRSFSSYEQYF. This sequence joins TRBV13 and TRBJ2-7; D uncertain. CDR1 is PRHDT and CDR2 is FYEKMQ in the germline V gene (reference sequence). Trimming stripped 2 bases from V and 0 bases from J, with 14 bases between. The CDR3 extends over 16 amino acids.

Of note for this clone: At the DNA level, this CDR3 is encoded by other sequences in the same sample as well. The chain combines TRBV18 with TRBJ2-7; D might be TRBD2 (6 bases). The CDR3 has 13 residues. The ends were cut back, 4 bases at V and 4 bases at J, with 11 bases in the middle. Germline V gene data show CDR1 as KGHSH and CDR2 as LQKENI. The CDR3 reads CASSRAGTYEQYF. CDR3 in DNA: TGTGCCAGCTCACGAGCCGGGACTTACGAGCAGTACTTC.

The chain couples TRBV10-3 to TRBJ2-5; D is uncertain. CDR1 is ENHRY, CDR2 SYGVKD, per germline. The CDR3 has 13 amino acids. V lost 0 bases and J lost 4, with 6 bases in between. For the CDR3, the DNA is TGTGCCATCAGTGAGTCGACTCTAGAGACCCAGTACTTC. Translating gives CAISESTLETQYF.

The chain is built from TRBV7-9 and TRBJ1-4, with D perhaps TRBD1 (5 bases). Germline CDR1 SEHNR, CDR2 FQNEAQ (reference sequence). The CDR3 sequence is 15 residues long. V shed 2 bases and J shed 5 bases, with 12 bases lying between them. In DNA, the CDR3 is TGTGCCAGCAGCTTAAATGCCGGGGGAAATGAAAAACTGTTTTTT. Translation: CASSLNAGGNEKLFF.

This clone is a singleton in its sample. The chain couples TRBV5-1 to TRBJ2-3, with 7 bases fitting TRBD2. V was clipped by 0 bases and J by 2 bases; unmatched bases: 9. CDR3 size: 17 residues. Germline-derived CDR1 and CDR2 are SGHRS and YFSETQ. CDR3 in amino acids: CASSLGGDYPNTDTQYF. CDR3 coding DNA: TGCGCCAGCAGCTTGGGAGGGGACTACCCCAACACAGATACGCAGTATTTT.

The table lists this clone with a few counts. This chain links TRBV27 with TRBJ1-6, with 9 bases lining up with TRBD1. Germline V gene lookup returns CDR1 MNHEY and CDR2 SMNVEV (reference sequence). The CDR3 totals 14 residues. V trimming: 2 bases; J trimming: 9 bases; junction bases outside the gene matches: 2. CDR3 DNA: TGTGCCAGCAGTTTAAGGGGACAGGGTTCACCCCTCCACTTT. It codes for CASSLRGQGSPLHF.

The genes are TRBV28 and TRBJ2-7, with D tentatively TRBD2 (7 bases). The CDR3 is 16 amino acids. CDR1 and CDR2 (germline): MDHEN, SYDVKM. The germline V and J ends were trimmed by 4 bases and 4 bases, with 20 bases remaining between them. CDR3 in amino acids: CASSSRAKGGFYEQYF. The CDR3 DNA is TGTGCCAGCAGTTCCCGCGCGAAGGGGGGGTTTTACGAGCAGTACTTC.

This sequence joins TRBV28 and TRBJ1-1; TRBD1 might be the D (5 bases). Germline V gene data show CDR1 as MDHEN and CDR2 as SYDVKM. Trimming cost V 4 bases and J 0 bases, with 15 bases left between them. This CDR3 has 16 amino acids. CDR3 nucleotide sequence: TGTGCCAGCAGTTCACACAGGCGGGGGGTGAACACTGAAGCTTTCTTT. Translating gives CASSSHRRGVNTEAFF.

This clone was seen once. This sequence joins TRBV14 and TRBJ2-5, with 12 bases fitting TRBD2. Germline-derived CDR1 and CDR2 are SGHDN and FVKESK. V shed 1 base, J shed 3 bases, and the junction held 0 bases outside the gene matches. The CDR3 runs to 15 residues. The CDR3 DNA sequence: TGTGCCAGCAGCCAAGGGACTAGCGGGAAAGAGACCCAGTACTTC. It encodes CASSQGTSGKETQYF.

The V and J genes are TRBV7-3 and TRBJ2-7; 9 nucleotides align to TRBD1. V gave up 7 bases and J gave up 0 bases; unmatched junction bases: 4. CDR1 is SGHTA, CDR2 FQGTGA, per germline. The CDR3 length is 14 residues. CDR3 nucleotides: TGTGCCAGCAAGCGGACAGGGGCCTCCTACGAGCAGTACTTC. Residues: CASKRTGASYEQYF.

This chain joins TRBV6-6 and TRBJ1-2; maybe TRBD1 (5 bases). Germline V gene data show CDR1 as MNHNY and CDR2 as SVGAGI (reference sequence). The CDR3 totals 16 residues. The V gene lost 8 bases and the J gene lost 2 bases, with 21 bases spanning the gap. CDR3 protein: CASGLLAGLSNYGYTF. The CDR3 coding sequence is TGTGCCAGCGGCCTTCTTGCGGGGCTTTCGAACTATGGCTACACCTTC.